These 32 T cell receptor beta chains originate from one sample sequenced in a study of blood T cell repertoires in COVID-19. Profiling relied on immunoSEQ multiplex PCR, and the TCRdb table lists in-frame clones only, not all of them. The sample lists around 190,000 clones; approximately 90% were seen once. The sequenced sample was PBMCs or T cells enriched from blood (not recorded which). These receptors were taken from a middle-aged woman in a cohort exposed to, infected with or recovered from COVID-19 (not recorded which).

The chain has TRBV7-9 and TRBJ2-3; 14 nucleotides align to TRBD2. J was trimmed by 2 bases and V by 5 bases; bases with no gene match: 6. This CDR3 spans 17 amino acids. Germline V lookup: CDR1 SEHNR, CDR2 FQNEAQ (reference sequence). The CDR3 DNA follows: TGTGCCAGCAGCAGGACTAGCGGGGGGCTGATCACAGATACGCAGTATTTT. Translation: CASSRTSGGLITDTQYF.

CDR3 amino acids: CASSVGTGGNNQPQHF. CDR3 DNA: TGTGCCAGCAGCGTCGGGACAGGGGGAAATAATCAGCCCCAGCATTTT. V gene TRBV5-5 combines with J gene TRBJ1-5; TRBD1 matches 11 bases. The CDR3 loop spans 16 amino acids. CDR1 and CDR2 (germline): SGHKS, YYEKEE (reference sequence). Trimming at V came to 4 bases and at J to 4 bases, leaving 7 bases not matched to a gene.

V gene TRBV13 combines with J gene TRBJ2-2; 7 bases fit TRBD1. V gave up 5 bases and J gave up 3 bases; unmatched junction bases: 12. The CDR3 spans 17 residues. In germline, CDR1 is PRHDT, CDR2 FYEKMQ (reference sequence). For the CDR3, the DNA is TGTGCCAGCAGCGAGAACAGGGGTTTCACGGACACCGGGGAGCTGTTTTTT. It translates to CASSENRGFTDTGELFF.

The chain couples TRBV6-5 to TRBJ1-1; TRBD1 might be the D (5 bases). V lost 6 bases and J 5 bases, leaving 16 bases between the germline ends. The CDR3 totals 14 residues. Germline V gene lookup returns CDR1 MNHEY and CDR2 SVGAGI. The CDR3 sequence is CASRKGAGGTEAFF. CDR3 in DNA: TGTGCCAGCAGAAAAGGGGCCGGCGGAACTGAAGCTTTCTTT.

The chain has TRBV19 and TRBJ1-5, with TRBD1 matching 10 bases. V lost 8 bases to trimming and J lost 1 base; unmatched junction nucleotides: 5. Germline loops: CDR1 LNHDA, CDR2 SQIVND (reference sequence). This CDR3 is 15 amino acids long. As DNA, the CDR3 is TGTGCCAGTGGGACAGGGGTAACAAGCAATCAGCCCCAGCATTTT. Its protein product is CASGTGVTSNQPQHF.

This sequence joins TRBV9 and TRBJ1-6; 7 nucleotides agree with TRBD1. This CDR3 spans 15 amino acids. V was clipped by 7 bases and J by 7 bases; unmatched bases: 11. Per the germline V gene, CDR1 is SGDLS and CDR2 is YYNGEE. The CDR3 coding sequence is TGTGCCAGCGGAGGGACAGTTCTTAGGAATTCACCCCTCCACTTT. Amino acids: CASGGTVLRNSPLHF.

The CDR3 reads CASSTRTGGENIQYF. The CDR3 DNA reads TGTGCCAGCAGCACACGGACGGGAGGCGAAAACATTCAGTACTTC. The V call is TRBV9, the J call TRBJ2-4, with 7 nucleotides matching TRBD2. This CDR3 has 15 residues. CDR1 is SGDLS, CDR2 YYNGEE, per germline. V shed 4 bases, J shed 5 bases, and the junction held 9 bases outside the gene matches.

The CDR3 reads CASSLRGLGEKLFF. As DNA, the CDR3 is TGTGCCAGCAGCTTAAGGGGGCTAGGGGAAAAACTGTTTTTT. The chain links TRBV5-4 to TRBJ1-4; 7 bases map to TRBD1. CDR1 is SGHNT and CDR2 is YYREEE in the germline V gene (reference sequence). V trimming: 2 bases; J trimming: 8 bases; junction bases outside the gene matches: 6. CDR3 length: 14 amino acids.

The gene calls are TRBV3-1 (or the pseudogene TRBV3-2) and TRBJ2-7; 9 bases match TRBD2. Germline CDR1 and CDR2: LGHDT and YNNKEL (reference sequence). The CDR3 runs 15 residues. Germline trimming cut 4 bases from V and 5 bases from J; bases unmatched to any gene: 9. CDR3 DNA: TGTGCCAGCAGCCGAGAGACTAGCGGACCCAACGAGCAGTACTTC. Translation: CASSRETSGPNEQYF.

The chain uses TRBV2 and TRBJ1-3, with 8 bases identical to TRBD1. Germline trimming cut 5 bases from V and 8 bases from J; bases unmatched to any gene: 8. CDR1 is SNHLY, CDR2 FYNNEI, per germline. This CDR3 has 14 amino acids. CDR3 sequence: CASSTDREGDTIYF. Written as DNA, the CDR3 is TGTGCCAGCAGTACGGACAGGGAGGGTGACACCATATATTTT.

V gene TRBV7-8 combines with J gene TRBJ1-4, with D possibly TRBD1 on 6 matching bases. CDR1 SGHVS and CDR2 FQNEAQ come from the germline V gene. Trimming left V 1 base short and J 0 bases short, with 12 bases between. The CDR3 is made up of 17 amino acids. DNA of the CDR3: TGTGCCAGCAGCTTAGACAGGGCCCTGTCAACTAATGAAAAACTGTTTTTT. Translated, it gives CASSLDRALSTNEKLFF.

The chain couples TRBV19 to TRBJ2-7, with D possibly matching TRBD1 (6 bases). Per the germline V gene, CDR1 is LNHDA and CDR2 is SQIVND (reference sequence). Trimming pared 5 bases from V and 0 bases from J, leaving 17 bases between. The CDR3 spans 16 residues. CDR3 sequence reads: CASSSQQGTFSYEQYF. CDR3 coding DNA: TGTGCCAGTAGTTCGCAACAGGGCACCTTCTCCTACGAGCAGTACTTC.

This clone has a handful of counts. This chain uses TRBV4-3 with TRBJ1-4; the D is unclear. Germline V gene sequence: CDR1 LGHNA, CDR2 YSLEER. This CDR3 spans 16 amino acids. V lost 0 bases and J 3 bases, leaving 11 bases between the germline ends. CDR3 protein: CASSQDLYSPNEKLFF. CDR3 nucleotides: TGCGCCAGCAGCCAAGATCTCTACAGCCCTAATGAAAAACTGTTTTTT.

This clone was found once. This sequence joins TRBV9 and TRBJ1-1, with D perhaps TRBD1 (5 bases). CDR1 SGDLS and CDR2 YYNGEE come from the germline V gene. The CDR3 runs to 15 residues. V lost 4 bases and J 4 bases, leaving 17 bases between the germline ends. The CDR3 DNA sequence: TGTGCCAGCAGCATCCCCCAGGGAGGTACCACTGAAGCTTTCTTT. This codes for CASSIPQGGTTEAFF.

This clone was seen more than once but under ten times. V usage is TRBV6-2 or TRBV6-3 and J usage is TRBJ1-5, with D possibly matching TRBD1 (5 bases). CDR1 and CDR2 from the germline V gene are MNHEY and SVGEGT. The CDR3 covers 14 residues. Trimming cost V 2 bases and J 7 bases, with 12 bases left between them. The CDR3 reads CASSYGQGQQPQHF. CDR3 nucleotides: TGTGCCAGCAGTTACGGGCAGGGCCAGCAGCCCCAGCATTTT.

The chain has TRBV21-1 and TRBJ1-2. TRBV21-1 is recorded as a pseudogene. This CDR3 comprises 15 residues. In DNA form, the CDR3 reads TGTGCCAGCAGCCATCCCCGGGGGGGCCACTATGGCTACACCTTC. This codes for CASSHPRGGHYGYTF.

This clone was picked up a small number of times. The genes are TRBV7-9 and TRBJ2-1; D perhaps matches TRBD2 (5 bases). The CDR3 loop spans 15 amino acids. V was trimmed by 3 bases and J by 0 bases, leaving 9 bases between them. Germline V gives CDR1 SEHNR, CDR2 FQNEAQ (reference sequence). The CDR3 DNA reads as TGTGCCAGCAGCTTTGGCGGAGGCTCCTACAATGAGCAGTTCTTC. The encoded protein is CASSFGGGSYNEQFF.

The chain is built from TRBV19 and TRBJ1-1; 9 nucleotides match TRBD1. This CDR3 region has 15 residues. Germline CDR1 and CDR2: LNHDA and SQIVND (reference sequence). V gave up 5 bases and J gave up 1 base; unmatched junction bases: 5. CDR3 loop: CASSQSTGGNTEAFF. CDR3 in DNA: TGTGCCAGTAGTCAATCGACAGGGGGGAACACTGAAGCTTTCTTT.

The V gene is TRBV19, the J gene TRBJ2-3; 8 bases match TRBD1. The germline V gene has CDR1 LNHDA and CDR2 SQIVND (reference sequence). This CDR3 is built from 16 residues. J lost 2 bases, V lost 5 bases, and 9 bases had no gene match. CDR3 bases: TGTGCCAGTAGTGGCCGACAGGGGATAGACACAGATACGCAGTATTTT. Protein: CASSGRQGIDTDTQYF.

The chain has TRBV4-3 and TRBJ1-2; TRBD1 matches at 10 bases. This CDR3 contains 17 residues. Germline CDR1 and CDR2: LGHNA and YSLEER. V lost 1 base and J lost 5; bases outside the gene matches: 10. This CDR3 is CASSQVRQGAGWYGYTF. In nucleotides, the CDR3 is TGCGCCAGCAGCCAAGTTCGACAGGGGGCTGGTTGGTATGGCTACACCTTC.

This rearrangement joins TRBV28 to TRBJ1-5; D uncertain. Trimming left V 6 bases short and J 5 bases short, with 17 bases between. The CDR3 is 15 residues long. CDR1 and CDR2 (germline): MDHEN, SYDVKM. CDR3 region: CASSPGGQAHQPQHF. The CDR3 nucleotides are TGTGCCAGCAGCCCCGGAGGGCAGGCCCATCAGCCCCAGCATTTT.

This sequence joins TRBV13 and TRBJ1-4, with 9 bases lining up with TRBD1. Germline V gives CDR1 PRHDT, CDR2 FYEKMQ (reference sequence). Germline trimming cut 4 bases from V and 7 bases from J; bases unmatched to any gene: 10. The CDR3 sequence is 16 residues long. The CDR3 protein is CASSSVGQGKSEKLFF. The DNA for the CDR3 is TGTGCCAGCAGCTCCGTAGGACAGGGGAAGAGTGAAAAACTGTTTTTT.

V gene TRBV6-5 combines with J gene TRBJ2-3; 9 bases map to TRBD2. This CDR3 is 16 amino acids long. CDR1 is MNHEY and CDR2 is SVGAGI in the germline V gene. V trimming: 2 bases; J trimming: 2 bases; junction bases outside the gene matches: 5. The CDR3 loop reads CASSYAASGATDTQYF. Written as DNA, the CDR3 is TGTGCCAGCAGTTACGCGGCTAGCGGGGCCACAGATACGCAGTATTTT.

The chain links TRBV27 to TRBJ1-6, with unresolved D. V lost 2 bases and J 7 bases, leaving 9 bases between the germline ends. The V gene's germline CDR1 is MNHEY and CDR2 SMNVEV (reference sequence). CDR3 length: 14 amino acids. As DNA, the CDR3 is TGTGCCAGCAGTTTAGGTCCGGGGAATTCACCCCTCCACTTT. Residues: CASSLGPGNSPLHF.

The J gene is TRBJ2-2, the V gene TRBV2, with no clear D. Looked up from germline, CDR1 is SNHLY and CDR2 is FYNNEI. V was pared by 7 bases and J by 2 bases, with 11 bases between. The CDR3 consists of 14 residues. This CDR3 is CASTLGSNTGELFF. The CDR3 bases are TGTGCCAGCACCCTAGGAAGCAACACCGGGGAGCTGTTTTTT.

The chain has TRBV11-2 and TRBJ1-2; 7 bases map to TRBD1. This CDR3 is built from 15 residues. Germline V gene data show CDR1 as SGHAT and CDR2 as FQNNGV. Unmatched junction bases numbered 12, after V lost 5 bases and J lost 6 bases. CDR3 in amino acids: CASSPQFSGGDGYTF. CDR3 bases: TGTGCCAGCAGCCCTCAGTTTTCAGGGGGAGATGGCTACACCTTC.

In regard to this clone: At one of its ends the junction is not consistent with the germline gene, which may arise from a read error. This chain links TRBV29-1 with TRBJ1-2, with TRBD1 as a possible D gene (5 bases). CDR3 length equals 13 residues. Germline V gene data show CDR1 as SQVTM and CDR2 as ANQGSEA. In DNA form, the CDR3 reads TGCAGCGTGGAAGCTGACAGCGTATATGGCTACACCTTC. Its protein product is CSVEADSVYGYTF.

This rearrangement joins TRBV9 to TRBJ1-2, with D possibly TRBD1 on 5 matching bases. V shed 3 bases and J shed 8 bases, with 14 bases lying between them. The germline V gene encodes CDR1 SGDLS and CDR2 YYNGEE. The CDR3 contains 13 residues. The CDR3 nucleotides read TGTGCCAGCAGCGCGGGTGGGGCGAGGGGCTACACCTTC. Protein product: CASSAGGARGYTF.

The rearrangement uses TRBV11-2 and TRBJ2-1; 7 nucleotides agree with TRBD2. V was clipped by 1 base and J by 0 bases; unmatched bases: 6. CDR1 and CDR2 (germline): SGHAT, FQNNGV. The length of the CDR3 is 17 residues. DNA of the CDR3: TGTGCCAGCAGCTTAGTTCCAGCGGGGAGCTCCTACAATGAGCAGTTCTTC. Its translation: CASSLVPAGSSYNEQFF.

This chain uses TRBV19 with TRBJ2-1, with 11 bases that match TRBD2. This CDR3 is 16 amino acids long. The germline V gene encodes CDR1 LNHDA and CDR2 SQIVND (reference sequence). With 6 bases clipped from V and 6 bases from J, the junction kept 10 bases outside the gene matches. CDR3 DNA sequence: TGTGCCAGTAGCCTAACCATAGCGGGAGGGCGCAATGAGCAGTTCTTC. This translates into CASSLTIAGGRNEQFF.

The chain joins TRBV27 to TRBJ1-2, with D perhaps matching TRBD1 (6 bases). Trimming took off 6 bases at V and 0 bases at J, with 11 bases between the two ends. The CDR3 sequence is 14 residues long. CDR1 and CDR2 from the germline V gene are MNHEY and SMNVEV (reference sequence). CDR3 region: CASRPRGSNYGYTF. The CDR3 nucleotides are TGTGCCAGCAGGCCCAGGGGATCTAACTATGGCTACACCTTC.

CDR3 amino acids: CASSPRLAGGTDTQYF. The DNA for the CDR3 is TGTGCCAGCAGTCCAAGACTAGCGGGCGGCACAGATACGCAGTATTTT. V is TRBV27 and J is TRBJ2-3; 10 bases align to TRBD2. J was trimmed by 1 base and V by 5 bases; bases with no gene match: 6. Per the germline V gene, CDR1 is MNHEY and CDR2 is SMNVEV (reference sequence). The CDR3 consists of 16 residues.